The rows below give T cell receptor beta chains drawn from one sample of a study of T cell responses to AZD1222 COVID-19 vaccine. Assay: immunoSEQ multiplex PCR; the TCRdb copy retains only in-frame clones and omits some. The sample lists around 88,000 clones; around nine tenths were seen once. This material consisted of peripheral blood, taken on day 0 of MenACWY control vaccination. The receptor source for this set is an adult in good health. CDR3s include the opening cysteine and the closing phenylalanine or tryptophan. The D gene is left open where the match is weak. Size is omitted from some rows. Given values are once, few, many or a class for expanded clones.

D gene	V gene	clone size	J gene	CDR3 protein	CDR3 DNA
NA	TRBV5-5	NA	TRBJ1-3	CASSRDLFGTIYF	TGTGCCAGCAGCCGGGACCTTTTCGGCACCATATATTTT
TRBD1	TRBV18	NA	TRBJ2-5	CASSPPGGMETQYF	TGTGCCAGCTCACCCCCAGGGGGCATGGAGACCCAGTACTTC
NA	TRBV10-3	NA	TRBJ2-2	CAISEGRGELFF	TGTGCCATCAGTGAGGGCCGGGGGGAGCTGTTTTTT
NA	TRBV11-2	NA	TRBJ1-2	CASSPGRLDYGYTF	TGTGCCAGCAGCCCGGGACGTCTGGACTATGGCTACACCTTC
NA	TRBV2	NA	TRBJ2-5	CASSEGAQAAQYF	TGTGCCAGCAGTGAAGGGGCCCAGGCCGCCCAGTACTTC
NA	TRBV28	few	TRBJ2-5	CASSLPLGGTQYF	TGTGCCAGCAGTTTACCTCTAGGCGGGACCCAGTACTTC
NA	TRBV12-3/TRBV12-4	NA	TRBJ2-3	CASSYGNTDTQYF	TGTGCCAGCAGTTACGGAAACACAGATACGCAGTATTTT
NA	TRBV18	NA	TRBJ1-4	CASSPGQLATNEKLFF	TGTGCCAGCTCACCAGGACAGCTTGCAACTAATGAAAAACTGTTTTTT
TRBD2	TRBV7-6	NA	TRBJ2-3	CASSFYSGGNTDTQYF	TGTGCCAGCAGCTTCTATAGCGGGGGTAATACAGATACGCAGTATTTT
NA	TRBV7-8	NA	TRBJ1-5	CASSLLQAGNQPQHF	TGTGCCAGCAGCTTACTGCAAGCGGGCAATCAGCCCCAGCATTTT
NA	TRBV28	NA	TRBJ1-5	CASSKRRDVDQPQHF	TGTGCCAGCAGCAAACGCCGGGACGTTGATCAGCCCCAGCATTTT
TRBD1	TRBV27	NA	TRBJ2-7	CASSDLPGQGPYEQYF	TGTGCCAGCAGTGACCTACCGGGACAGGGACCCTACGAGCAGTACTTC
TRBD1	TRBV27	NA	TRBJ1-1	CASSDVQGAGTEAFF	TGTGCCAGCAGCGACGTACAGGGGGCGGGGACTGAAGCTTTCTTT
NA	TRBV7-6	NA	TRBJ1-2	CASSDLSAGLGRYGYTF	TGTGCCAGCAGCGACTTGTCTGCAGGGTTGGGCCGCTATGGCTACACCTTC
NA	TRBV15	NA	TRBJ2-1	CATSRDSGSYNEQFF	TGTGCCACCAGCAGAGACTCAGGATCCTACAATGAGCAGTTCTTC
NA	TRBV11-2	once	TRBJ1-2	CASSFIFGQRDGYTF	TGTGCCAGCAGCTTCATCTTTGGACAGAGAGATGGCTACACCTTC
NA	TRBV11-1	NA	TRBJ1-1	CASSQYPNTEAFF	TGTGCCAGCAGCCAGTACCCGAACACTGAAGCTTTCTTT
NA	TRBV12-5	NA	TRBJ2-7	CASGRGSYEQYF	TGTGCTAGTGGCAGGGGCTCCTACGAGCAGTACTTC
NA	TRBV6-2/TRBV6-3	few	TRBJ1-2	CASSYSQDQKNYGYTF	TGTGCCAGCAGTTACTCCCAGGACCAAAAGAACTATGGCTACACCTTC
TRBD1	TRBV5-4	few	TRBJ2-7	CASSPGQGRDEQYF	TGTGCCAGCAGCCCGGGACAGGGTAGAGACGAGCAGTACTTC
NA	TRBV7-8	NA	TRBJ2-3	CASSFRRGESQYF	TGTGCCAGCAGCTTTCGGAGAGGTGAATCGCAGTATTTT
TRBD1	TRBV24-1	NA	TRBJ2-7	CATSEWDRESYEQYF	TGTGCCACCAGTGAATGGGACAGGGAATCCTACGAGCAGTACTTC
TRBD1	TRBV5-1	NA	TRBJ2-3	CASSLGMGQGIDTQYF	TGCGCCAGCAGCTTGGGAATGGGACAGGGAATAGATACGCAGTATTTT
NA	TRBV7-2	NA	TRBJ1-1	CASSLGGGRNTEAFF	TGTGCCAGCAGCTTAGGGGGAGGGAGGAACACTGAAGCTTTCTTT
NA	TRBV3-1/TRBV3-2	NA	TRBJ2-7	CASSQTPGTGNSEQYF	TGTGCCAGCAGCCAGACTCCCGGCACAGGGAACTCCGAGCAGTACTTC
TRBD1	TRBV30	NA	TRBJ1-3	CAWRGPRTGSSGNTIYF	TGTGCCTGGAGGGGACCTCGGACAGGCAGCTCTGGAAACACCATATATTTT
NA	TRBV27	NA	TRBJ2-7	CASSFSGGPYEQYF	TGTGCCAGCAGTTTCTCGGGTGGACCCTACGAGCAGTACTTC
NA	TRBV5-4	NA	TRBJ2-7	CASSPRDGPYEQYF	TGTGCCAGCAGCCCCAGGGACGGACCCTACGAGCAGTACTTC
NA	TRBV12-3/TRBV12-4	NA	TRBJ1-1	CASSLFMNTEAFF	TGTGCCAGCAGTTTATTTATGAACACTGAAGCTTTCTTT
TRBD1	TRBV7-3	NA	TRBJ2-7	CASSRTIRDRTYEQYF	TGTGCCAGCAGCCGGACAATCCGGGACAGGACCTACGAGCAGTACTTC
NA	TRBV9	NA	TRBJ1-1	CASSVAAGTSNTEAFF	TGTGCCAGCAGCGTAGCTGCCGGGACATCGAACACTGAAGCTTTCTTT
NA	TRBV27	NA	TRBJ1-5	CASSPGPGNQPQHF	TGTGCCAGCAGTCCGGGCCCGGGCAATCAGCCCCAGCATTTT
NA	TRBV6-2/TRBV6-3	NA	TRBJ1-5	CASSYLSMGQSPQHF	TGTGCCAGCAGTTACCTGAGCATGGGCCAGTCTCCCCAGCATTTT
NA	TRBV15	NA	TRBJ2-5	CATSRGAGFPQGGGRETQYF	TGTGCCACCAGCAGAGGGGCGGGCTTCCCCCAGGGAGGAGGTCGGGAGACCCAGTACTTC
TRBD2	TRBV28	NA	TRBJ2-7	CASRESGAGGLHEQYF	TGTGCCAGCAGAGAGTCAGGAGCGGGGGGCCTCCACGAGCAGTACTTC
TRBD1	TRBV19	NA	TRBJ1-4	CASSPFGTGSEKLFF	TGTGCCAGTAGTCCTTTCGGGACAGGGAGTGAAAAACTGTTTTTT
TRBD1	TRBV6-2/TRBV6-3	NA	TRBJ2-1	CASSYPYLDRGHNEQFF	TGTGCCAGCAGTTACCCCTACCTGGACAGGGGTCACAATGAGCAGTTCTTC
TRBD1	TRBV5-4	once	TRBJ2-7	CASSDRQGTYEQYF	TGTGCCAGCAGCGACAGACAGGGGACCTACGAGCAGTACTTC
NA	TRBV3-1/TRBV3-2	NA	TRBJ1-5	CASSQEYSNQPQHF	TGTGCCAGCAGCCAAGAGTATAGCAATCAGCCCCAGCATTTT
TRBD2	TRBV5-1	NA	TRBJ2-3	CASSLGAGADTQYF	TGCGCCAGCAGCTTGGGCGCGGGAGCCGATACGCAGTATTTT
TRBD2	TRBV6-2/TRBV6-3	NA	TRBJ2-1	CASSSPRLAGGLNEQFF	TGTGCCAGCAGCTCCCCCCGACTAGCGGGGGGGCTTAATGAGCAGTTCTTC
TRBD1	TRBV4-1	NA	TRBJ2-7	CASSQVPGTVMYEQYF	TGCGCCAGCAGCCAAGTGCCTGGGACAGTTATGTACGAGCAGTACTTC
TRBD1	TRBV5-1	NA	TRBJ1-1	CASSLALDRDTEAFF	TGCGCCAGCAGCTTGGCCCTGGACAGGGACACTGAAGCTTTCTTT
TRBD1	TRBV7-2	NA	TRBJ1-2	CASSLAGQGLNYGYTF	TGTGCCAGCAGCTTAGCGGGACAGGGCCTGAACTATGGCTACACCTTC
NA	TRBV28	once	TRBJ1-5	CASSLTQFNQPQHF	TGTGCCAGCAGTTTAACCCAGTTTAATCAGCCCCAGCATTTT
NA	TRBV18	NA	TRBJ1-1	CASSASRETEAFF	TGTGCCAGCTCAGCCTCCAGGGAGACTGAAGCTTTCTTT
NA	TRBV30	few	TRBJ1-5	CASQGYGNQPQHF	TGTGCCTCGCAGGGGTATGGCAATCAGCCCCAGCATTTT
NA	TRBV30	NA	TRBJ1-1	CALRANTEAFF	TGTGCCCTGAGGGCGAACACTGAAGCTTTCTTT
TRBD1	TRBV11-1	once	TRBJ2-1	CASSLGQGSNEQFF	TGTGCCAGCAGCTTGGGACAGGGAAGCAATGAGCAGTTCTTC
NA	TRBV28	once	TRBJ1-1	CASASGGENTEAFF	TGTGCCAGCGCCAGCGGGGGTGAGAACACTGAAGCTTTCTTT
TRBD2	TRBV7-9	NA	TRBJ2-1	CASSPTSGGRPYNEQFF	TGTGCCAGCAGCCCGACTAGCGGGGGCCGCCCCTACAATGAGCAGTTCTTC
TRBD1	TRBV9	NA	TRBJ2-3	CASSALDRGWKLDTQYF	TGTGCCAGCAGCGCCCTCGACAGGGGCTGGAAGTTGGATACGCAGTATTTT
TRBD1	TRBV7-3	NA	TRBJ1-2	CASSSRTGDGYTF	TGTGCCAGCAGCTCCCGGACAGGGGACGGCTACACCTTC
NA	TRBV6-5	NA	TRBJ1-5	CASSYDGGRDQPQHF	TGTGCCAGCAGTTACGACGGGGGGAGGGATCAGCCCCAGCATTTT
NA	TRBV20-1	NA	TRBJ1-1	CSARVSSEAFF	TGCAGTGCTAGGGTGAGCTCTGAAGCTTTCTTT